The 8 T cell receptor beta chains in this list originate from one sample, sequenced in a study of T cells in Graves' hyperthyroidism and ophthalmopathy. RNA transcripts provided the source from which TCR beta CDR3 regions were amplified. The primer set for the first-round RT-PCR of the TCR CDR3 was HTBI. Each CDR3 protein gets one entry after TCRdb re-called the multiplex PCR reads with MiXCR. Of approximately 690,000 distinct CDR3 sequences in the sample, roughly 15% were seen once. The sequencing input was blood. The receptors come from a woman in her 50s with Graves' ophthalmopathy.

This clonotype was detected many times. This chain uses TRBV6-1 with TRBJ2-3; D uncertain. Trimming took off 0 bases at V and 0 bases at J, with 7 bases between the two ends. CDR3 length: 15 amino acids. Germline V gene lookup returns CDR1 MNHNS and CDR2 SASEGT. CDR3 DNA: TGTGCCAGCAGTGAAGCCGATCACAGCACAGATACGCAGTATTTT. It translates to CASSEADHSTDTQYF.

This clonotype was observed at least ten times. The genes are TRBV7-2 and TRBJ2-3; D might be TRBD1 or TRBD2, each matching 5 bases. Germline CDR1 reads SGHTA; CDR2 reads FQGNSA. The CDR3 has 15 amino acids. V lost 5 bases and J lost 0, with 12 bases in between. CDR3 residues: CASSVQGASTDTQYF. The CDR3 DNA reads as TGTGCCAGCAGCGTCCAGGGAGCTAGCACAGATACGCAGTATTTT.

The V call is TRBV20-1, the J call TRBJ2-7; possible D gene TRBD2, 5 bases. There are 12 residues in the CDR3. Germline V gives CDR1 DFQATT, CDR2 SNEGSKA (reference sequence). V lost 6 bases to trimming and J lost 2 bases, with 11 bases between them. CDR3 in DNA: TGCAGTGCAACCGGGAAGCCCTACGAGCAGTACTTC. Translated, it gives CSATGKPYEQYF.

This clonotype was detected only a few times. V usage is TRBV20-1 and J usage is TRBJ2-5; TRBD1 agrees at 7 bases. CDR3 length: 18 residues. The ends lost 2 bases at V and 9 bases at J; junction bases unmatched: 24. Germline loops: CDR1 DFQATT, CDR2 SNEGSKA (reference sequence). DNA of the CDR3: TGCAGTGCTAGACCCCTCACCGCCGACAGGGTTGGCTTTACGGCCCAGTACTTC. This sequence encodes CSARPLTADRVGFTAQYF.

This clonotype was seen ten or more times. The chain recombines TRBV7-3 with TRBJ2-7; TRBD1 agrees at 9 bases. CDR3 length equals 14 residues. Per germline, CDR1 SGHTA and CDR2 FQGTGA. J lost 2 bases, V lost 4 bases, and 3 bases had no gene match. The CDR3 DNA reads TGTGCCAGCAGCTGGGGACAGGGCCCCTACGAGCAGTACTTC. Translation: CASSWGQGPYEQYF. Full variable domain (rest looked up from reference TRBV7-3 and TRBJ2-7): GAGVSQTPSNKVTEKGKYVELRCDPISGHTALYWYRQSLGQGPEFLIYFQGTGAADDSGLPNDRFFAVRPEGSVSTLKIQRTERGDSAVYLCASSWGQGPYEQYFGPGTRLTVT.

This chain's CDR3 is CSVEGGLAMYEQFF. CDR3 DNA sequence: TGCAGCGTTGAGGGGGGACTAGCGATGTATGAGCAGTTCTTC. V gene TRBV29-1 combines with J gene TRBJ2-1, with 10 bases aligning to TRBD2. The CDR3 runs 14 residues. The J segment lost 8 bases and the V segment lost 3 bases, leaving 7 bases of the junction unmatched. Germline V CDR1 and CDR2: SQVTM, ANQGSEA.

Only a few counts were recorded for this clonotype. This rearrangement joins TRBV25-1 to TRBJ2-7; TRBD1 matches 11 bases. The ends lost 2 bases at V and 3 bases at J; junction bases unmatched: 9. Germline lookup yields CDR1 MGHDK and CDR2 SYGVNS. The CDR3 extends over 17 amino acids. CDR3 sequence: CASSEMGGTGGNYEQYF. CDR3 DNA: TGTGCCAGCAGTGAAATGGGAGGGACAGGGGGTAACTACGAGCAGTACTTC.

This clonotype appeared a few times. The chain has TRBV19 and TRBJ2-5, with no clear D. CDR1 and CDR2 (germline): LNHDA, SQIVND (reference sequence). The CDR3 loop spans 13 amino acids. Trimming took off 5 bases at V and 0 bases at J, with 7 bases between the two ends. The CDR3 sequence: CASSGTNQETQYF. CDR3 sequence (DNA): TGTGCCAGTAGTGGTACTAACCAAGAGACCCAGTACTTC.